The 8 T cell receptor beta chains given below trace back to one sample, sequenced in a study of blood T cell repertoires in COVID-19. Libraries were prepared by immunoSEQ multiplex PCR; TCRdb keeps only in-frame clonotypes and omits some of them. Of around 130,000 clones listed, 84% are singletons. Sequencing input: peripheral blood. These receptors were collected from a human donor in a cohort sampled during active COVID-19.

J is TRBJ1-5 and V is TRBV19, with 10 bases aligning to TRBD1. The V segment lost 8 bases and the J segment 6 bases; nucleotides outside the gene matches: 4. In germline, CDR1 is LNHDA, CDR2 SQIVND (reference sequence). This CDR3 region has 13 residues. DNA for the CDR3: TGTGCCAGTGAGGGGACAGGGGTTCAGCCCCAGCATTTT. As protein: CASEGTGVQPQHF.

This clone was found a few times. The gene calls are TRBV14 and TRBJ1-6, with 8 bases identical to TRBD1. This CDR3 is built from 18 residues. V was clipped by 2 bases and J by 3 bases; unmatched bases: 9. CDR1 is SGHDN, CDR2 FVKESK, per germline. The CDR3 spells CASSQKTGTGFYNSPLHF. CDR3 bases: TGTGCCAGCAGCCAAAAAACCGGGACAGGCTTCTATAATTCACCCCTCCACTTT. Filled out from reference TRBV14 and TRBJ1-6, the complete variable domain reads EAGVTQFPSHSVIEKGQTVTLRCDPISGHDNLYWYRRVMGKEIKFLLHFVKESKQDESGMPNNRFLAERTGGTYSTLKVQPAELEDSGVYFCASSQKTGTGFYNSPLHFGNGTRLTVT.

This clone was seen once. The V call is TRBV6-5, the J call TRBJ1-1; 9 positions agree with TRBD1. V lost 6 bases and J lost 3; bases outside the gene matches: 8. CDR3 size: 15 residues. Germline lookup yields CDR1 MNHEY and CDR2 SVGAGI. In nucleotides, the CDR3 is TGTGCCAGCAGGGCCGATGGACAGGGGCACACTGAAGCTTTCTTT. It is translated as CASRADGQGHTEAFF.

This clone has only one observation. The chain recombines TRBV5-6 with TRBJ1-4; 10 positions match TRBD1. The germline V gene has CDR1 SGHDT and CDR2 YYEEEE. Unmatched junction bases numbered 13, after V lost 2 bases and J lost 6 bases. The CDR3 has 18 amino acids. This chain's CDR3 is CASSLRFPRDRGDEKLFF. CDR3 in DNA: TGTGCCAGCAGCTTACGGTTCCCCCGGGACAGGGGTGATGAAAAACTGTTTTTT.

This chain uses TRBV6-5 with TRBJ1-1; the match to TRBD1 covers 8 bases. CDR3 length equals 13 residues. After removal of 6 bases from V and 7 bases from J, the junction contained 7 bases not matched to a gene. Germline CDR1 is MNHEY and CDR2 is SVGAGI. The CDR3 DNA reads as TGTGCCAGCAGGGAGACCGGGACAGGTGAAGCTTTCTTT. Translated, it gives CASRETGTGEAFF.

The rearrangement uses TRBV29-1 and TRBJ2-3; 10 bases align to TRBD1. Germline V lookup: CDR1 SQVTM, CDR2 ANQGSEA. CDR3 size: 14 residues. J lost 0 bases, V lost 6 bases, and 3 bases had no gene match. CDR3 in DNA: TGCAGCGTAGGGACAGGGGCTAGCACAGATACGCAGTATTTT. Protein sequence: CSVGTGASTDTQYF.

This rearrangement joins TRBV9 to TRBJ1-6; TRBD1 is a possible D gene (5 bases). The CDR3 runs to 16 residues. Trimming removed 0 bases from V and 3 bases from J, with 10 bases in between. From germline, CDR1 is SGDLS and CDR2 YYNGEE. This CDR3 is CASSVGGGDYNSPLHF. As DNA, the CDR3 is TGTGCCAGCAGCGTAGGTGGAGGGGACTATAATTCACCCCTCCACTTT.

The CDR3 is CASSLVSAGRGIPYEQYF. The CDR3 region has the DNA TGTGCCAGCAGCTTGGTATCCGCGGGGCGGGGGATCCCCTACGAGCAGTACTTC. The rearrangement links TRBV5-6 to TRBJ2-7; 7 bases align to TRBD2. CDR3 length equals 18 residues. The junction had 14 bases not matched to a gene; V was cut back by 0 bases and J by 2 bases. The germline gives CDR1 SGHDT, CDR2 YYEEEE.